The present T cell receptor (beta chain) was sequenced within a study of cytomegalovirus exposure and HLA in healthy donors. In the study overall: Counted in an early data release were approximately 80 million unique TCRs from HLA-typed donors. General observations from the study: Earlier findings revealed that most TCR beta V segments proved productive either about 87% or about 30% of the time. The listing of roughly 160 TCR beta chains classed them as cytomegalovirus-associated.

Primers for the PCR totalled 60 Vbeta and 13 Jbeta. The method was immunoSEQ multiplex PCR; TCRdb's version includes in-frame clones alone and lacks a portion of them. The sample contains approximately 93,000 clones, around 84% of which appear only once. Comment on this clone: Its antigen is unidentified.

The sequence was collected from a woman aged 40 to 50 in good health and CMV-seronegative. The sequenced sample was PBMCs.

The CDR3 spells CASSLLTGAYEQYF. CDR3 nucleotides: TGTGCCAGTAGTCTCCTGACAGGGGCGTACGAGCAGTACTTC. The V and J genes are TRBV19 and TRBJ2-7; 8 bases line up with TRBD1. The CDR3 has 14 amino acids. In germline, CDR1 is LNHDA, CDR2 SQIVND (reference sequence). J lost 4 bases, V lost 5 bases, and 7 bases had no gene match.